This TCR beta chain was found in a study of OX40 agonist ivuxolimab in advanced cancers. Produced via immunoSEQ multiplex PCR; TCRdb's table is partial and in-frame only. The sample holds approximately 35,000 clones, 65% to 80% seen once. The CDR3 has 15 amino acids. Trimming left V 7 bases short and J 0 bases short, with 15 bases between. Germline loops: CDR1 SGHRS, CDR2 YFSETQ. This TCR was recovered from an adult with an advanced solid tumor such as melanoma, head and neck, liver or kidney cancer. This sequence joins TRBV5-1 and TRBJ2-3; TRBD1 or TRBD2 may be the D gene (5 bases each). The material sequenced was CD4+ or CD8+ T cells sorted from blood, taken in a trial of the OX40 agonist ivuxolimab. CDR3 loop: CASGPGQESTDTQYF. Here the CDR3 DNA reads TGCGCCAGCGGTCCGGGGCAGGAAAGCACAGATACGCAGTATTTT.